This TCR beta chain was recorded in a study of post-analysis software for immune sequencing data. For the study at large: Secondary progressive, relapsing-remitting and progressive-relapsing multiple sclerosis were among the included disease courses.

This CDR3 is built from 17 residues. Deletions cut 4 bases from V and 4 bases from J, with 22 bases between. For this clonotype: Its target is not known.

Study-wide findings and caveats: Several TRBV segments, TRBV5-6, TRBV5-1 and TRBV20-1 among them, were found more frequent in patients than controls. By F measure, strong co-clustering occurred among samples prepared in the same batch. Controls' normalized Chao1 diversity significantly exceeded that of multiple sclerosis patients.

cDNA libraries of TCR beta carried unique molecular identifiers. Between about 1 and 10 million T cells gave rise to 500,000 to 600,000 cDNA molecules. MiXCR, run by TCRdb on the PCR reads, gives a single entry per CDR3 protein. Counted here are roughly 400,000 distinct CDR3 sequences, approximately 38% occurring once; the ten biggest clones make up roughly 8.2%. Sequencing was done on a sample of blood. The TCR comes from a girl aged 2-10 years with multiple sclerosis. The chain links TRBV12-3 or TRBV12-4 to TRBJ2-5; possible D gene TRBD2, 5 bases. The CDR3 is CASSYSRTSSGRETQYF. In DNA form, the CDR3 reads TGTGCCAGCAGTTACTCAAGAACCTCATCTGGGAGAGAGACCCAGTACTTC.